The 6 T cell receptor beta chains given below trace back to one sample, sequenced in a study of graft-versus-host responses after intestinal transplantation. No cognate antigen is known for these TCRs. Using immunoSEQ multiplex PCR, the repertoire was profiled, and TCRdb retains in-frame clones only, with some absent. Here the sample spans just under 90,000 clones, less than 90% being singletons. The sample in question was unstimulated CD8+ T cells sorted from spleen or lymph node cells, obtained before intestinal transplant. Source of these receptors: a human donor who received an intestinal transplant.

The chain uses TRBV7-2 and TRBJ2-7; D is uncertain. The CDR3 has 15 residues. The germline V and J ends were trimmed by 1 base and 0 bases, with 10 bases remaining between them. In germline, CDR1 is SGHTA, CDR2 FQGNSA. The CDR3 sequence: CASSLVTPRSYEQYF. CDR3 nucleotides: TGTGCCAGCAGCTTAGTCACACCGCGCTCCTACGAGCAGTACTTC.

This chain joins TRBV19 and TRBJ1-5; D possibly corresponds to TRBD1 (5 bases). CDR3 size: 17 residues. Trimming left V 4 bases short and J 5 bases short, with 21 bases between. Looked up from germline, CDR1 is LNHDA and CDR2 is SQIVND (reference sequence). CDR3 coding DNA: TGTGCCAGTAGTAGACGAGGGACGGCCCGCAGGGATCAGCCCCAGCATTTT. It specifies CASSRRGTARRDQPQHF.

The chain recombines TRBV27 with TRBJ2-2; D gene ambiguous. The CDR3 extends over 15 amino acids. Germline CDR1 and CDR2: MNHEY and SMNVEV (reference sequence). V was shortened by 1 base and J by 3 bases, with 9 bases between the two germline ends. The CDR3 is CASSLLLVDTGELFF. The CDR3 bases are TGTGCCAGCAGTTTATTGTTAGTAGACACCGGGGAGCTGTTTTTT.

This rearrangement joins TRBV6-5 to TRBJ2-3; D not resolved. Germline lookup yields CDR1 MNHEY and CDR2 SVGAGI. The germline V and J ends were trimmed by 6 bases and 5 bases, with 6 bases remaining between them. The CDR3 totals 11 residues. Here the CDR3 DNA reads TGTGCCAGCAGGTTCCTAGATACGCAGTATTTT. Protein product: CASRFLDTQYF.

The chain joins TRBV29-1 to TRBJ1-1; D perhaps matches TRBD1 (5 bases). This CDR3 has 10 amino acids. Per the germline V gene, CDR1 is SQVTM and CDR2 is ANQGSEA. The V and J ends lost 6 bases and 5 bases respectively, with 7 bases between them. The DNA of the CDR3 is TGCAGCGTCGGGGGAACTGAAGCTTTCTTT. Its protein is CSVGGTEAFF.

CDR3 coding DNA: TGTGCCAGCAGTTTACGGACTGGGGACACCGGGGAGCTGTTTTTT. This gives the protein CASSLRTGDTGELFF. This chain uses TRBV28 with TRBJ2-2, with a tentative D call TRBD2 (5 bases). Germline V gene data show CDR1 as MDHEN and CDR2 as SYDVKM. The ends were cut back, 2 bases at V and 3 bases at J, with 10 bases in the middle. The CDR3 has 15 amino acids. Together with reference TRBV28 and TRBJ2-2, the CDR3 gives the full variable domain: DVKVTQSSRYLVKRTGEKVFLECVQDMDHENMFWYRQDPGLGLRLIYFSYDVKMKEKGDIPEGYSVSREKKERFSLILESASTNQTSMYLCASSLRTGDTGELFFGEGSRLTVL.